What follows describes a single T cell receptor beta chain. Its antigen remains undetermined. The sample holds no much larger clone one base away, and base qualities are not on file. The data stem from a study of Tregs in tolerant kidney transplant recipients (dated by TCRdb to between 2017 and 2020). Context from the whole study: The transplants used related donors with nonmyeloablative bone marrow transplantation, and mixed chimerism in the human trials was transient. Sorted recipient Tregs were cultured with irradiated activated donor B cells plus IL-2 for roughly 15 days, with restimulation on day 11. Once the B cell culture was finished, the cells were sorted into two populations: CD4+CD8-CD25+CD127- and CD4+CD8-4-1BB+CD40L-. Activated donor B cells were generated over about 9 days on irradiated CD40L-expressing 3T3 cells in the presence of cyclosporin A and IL-4. Additional Treg samples were obtained by sorting recipient CD4+CD25+CD127- cells from a 3-day mixed lymphocyte reaction with belatacept, in some cases after a subsequent roughly 5-day donor restimulation. Antibodies distinguished recipient from donor cells when sorting primary belatacept mixed lymphocyte reaction cultures. TCRbeta sequencing was used in the study to identify donor-specific regulatory T cells before combined kidney and bone marrow transplantation, and the identified cells were then tracked after transplant. Broader findings and caveats from the paper: In tolerant patients, the expansion of donor-specific Tregs was greater than global Treg expansion, suggesting that the expansion was antigen-driven rather than nonspecific. Biological reproducibility was not directly addressed, though technical replication error appeared minimal. Expanding Tregs with activated donor B cells appeared to identify the most biologically relevant and donor-specific TCRbeta repertoire. The study was limited by small patient numbers, and the findings need validation in larger populations and under other immunosuppression protocols. PCR primers changed over time for some patients, so nucleotide-level comparison across those patients' samples was not possible.

The time point label corresponds to: blood sample drawn before combined kidney and bone marrow transplant. 4 combined kidney and bone marrow transplant recipients from the ITN036ST trial were included as patients, and samples were available only from these trial subjects. Healthy control blood was processed to PBMCs by Ficoll density gradient and cryopreserved, and patient PBMCs were collected before and after transplant. Genomic DNA was extracted from sorted cells with the QIAGEN DNeasy Blood and Tissue Kit for TCRbeta CDR3 sequencing. Through immunoSEQ, high-throughput TCRbeta CDR3 sequencing was done commercially, including PCR amplification with internal controls and bias correction. As for the original processing: Unique productive TCRbeta sequences were defined by CDR3 nucleotide sequence where primers matched, otherwise by CDR3 amino acid sequence with Vbeta and Jbeta genes. Donor-reactive sequences were defined as at least 5-fold expanded in CFSE-low cells versus unstimulated cells, with frequency of at least 0.01% in CFSE-low cells. Jensen-Shannon divergence calculated on the top 100 TCRbeta sequences ranked by frequency was used to measure repertoire divergence. When a sample had multiple sequencing runs, each run was corrected for sorting error separately and the runs were then pooled. TCRdb took over this immuneACCESS table, retaining in-frame rearrangements with V and J assigned. Such tables are incomplete; in checked studies, under half of the missing clones stem from an unresolved V gene, and the remainder is unexplained. The V and J calls and clone size come from that table; D and trimming were worked out from the DNA. Within this sample are roughly 10,000 clones, with roughly 89% of them counted one time only. More than 5.5% of the sample is held by the ten biggest clonotypes.

CDR1 is given as LNHDA and CDR2 as SQIVND, both from the germline V gene (reference sequence). Reading from cysteine to phenylalanine, the CDR3 counts 11 amino acids. Of all the DNA, just the CDR3 is kept, 33 bases in frame from base 1. V is shortened by 1 base, J by 8 bases, and the region joining them spans 4 bases. This receptor was obtained from a human patient who received a combined kidney and bone marrow transplant. The sample consisted of Tregs from blood cultured with allogeneic cells, taken before the transplant. Recombination connected TRBV19 to TRBJ2-3; the D gene identity is not certain. The CDR3 protein is CASSIGGTQYF. The nucleotides read TGTGCCAGTAGTATAGGTGGTACGCAGTATTTT.